Below are 13 T cell receptor beta chains sequenced from a single sample in a study of shared clonotypes between healthy human individuals. TCRdb's table, derived via immunoSEQ multiplex PCR, lists solely in-frame clones and lacks some. The sample includes some 1.5 million clones, over 95% seen only once; the top ten take over 1%. Sequenced material: naive CD4+ T cells sorted from blood. As for subset: CD45RA+ positively selected. The receptors were sampled from a man aged 30 to 39 in good health.

The chain couples TRBV2 to TRBJ2-7, with 8 positions matching TRBD2. Trimming removed 2 bases from V and 0 bases from J; junction bases left unmatched: 3. The germline gives CDR1 SNHLY, CDR2 FYNNEI. The CDR3 spans 15 residues. The CDR3 DNA is TGTGCCAGCAGTGAAATCAGCGGGAGCTCCTACGAGCAGTACTTC. Encoded protein: CASSEISGSSYEQYF.

The chain links TRBV5-1 to TRBJ2-5; either TRBD1 or TRBD2 may supply D (6 bases each). The germline V gene has CDR1 SGHRS and CDR2 YFSETQ. This CDR3 is built from 15 residues. Deletions cut 0 bases from V and 5 bases from J, with 14 bases between. The CDR3 DNA reads TGCGCCAGCAGCTTGGTAGGGGGGCCGGGGGAGACCCAGTACTTC. Translated, it gives CASSLVGGPGETQYF.

This chain uses TRBV7-9 with TRBJ1-2; a possible D gene is TRBD1 (5 bases). This CDR3 is built from 14 residues. The germline V gene has CDR1 SEHNR and CDR2 FQNEAQ (reference sequence). Trimming shortened V by 5 bases and J by 8 bases, and 18 bases separated the two germline ends. The CDR3 region has the DNA TGTGCCAGCAGCCGGGACCTCAAACCTGGGGGCTACACCTTC. Amino acid sequence: CASSRDLKPGGYTF.

The CDR3 coding sequence is TGTGCCAGCAGTGTCTCTAGGGCGACCGGGGAGCTGTTTTTT. It encodes CASSVSRATGELFF. The chain joins TRBV28 to TRBJ2-2; D call uncertain. Trimming pared 5 bases from V and 5 bases from J, leaving 12 bases between. The CDR3 sequence is 14 residues long. Germline V gene data show CDR1 as MDHEN and CDR2 as SYDVKM.

The chain couples TRBV5-4 to TRBJ2-2, with TRBD1 identical over 12 bases. The V gene's germline CDR1 is SGHNT and CDR2 YYREEE (reference sequence). V lost 4 bases to trimming and J lost 1 base; unmatched junction nucleotides: 8. The CDR3 has 18 amino acids. CDR3 residues: CASSPRDRGRENTGELFF. The CDR3 nucleotides are TGTGCCAGCAGCCCCCGGGACAGGGGGCGGGAGAACACCGGGGAGCTGTTTTTT. Based on the CDR3 plus reference TRBV5-4 and TRBJ2-2, the full variable domain is ETGVTQSPTHLIKTRGQQVTLRCSSQSGHNTVSWYQQALGQGPQFIFQYYREEENGRGNFPPRFSGLQFPNYSSELNVNALELDDSALYLCASSPRDRGRENTGELFFGEGSRLTVL.

This CDR3 reads CASSLTGVGEQFF. The DNA for the CDR3 is TGTGCCAGCAGCTTAACAGGGGTCGGTGAGCAGTTCTTC. This chain connects TRBV11-2 to TRBJ2-1, with TRBD1 identical over 7 bases. The V gene's germline CDR1 is SGHAT and CDR2 FQNNGV. The V segment lost 2 bases and the J segment 9 bases; nucleotides outside the gene matches: 4. The CDR3 has 13 amino acids.

The chain carries TRBV28 and TRBJ1-2, with a tentative D call TRBD1 (5 bases). The CDR3 contains 16 residues. Trimming removed 5 bases at V and 3 bases at J, with 19 bases between. Per germline, CDR1 MDHEN and CDR2 SYDVKM. The CDR3 bases are TGTGCCAGCAGTCCCCTGGGCCCCAGGGTCCACTATGGCTACACCTTC. This encodes CASSPLGPRVHYGYTF.

This clone was detected only once. Additional DNA sequences in this sample encode the identical CDR3. The rearrangement joins TRBV19 to TRBJ2-3; perhaps TRBD2 as D (6 bases). Looked up from germline, CDR1 is LNHDA and CDR2 is SQIVND (reference sequence). The CDR3 totals 14 residues. V lost 1 base and J lost 6, with 11 bases in between. This CDR3 is CASSIGLGKDTQYF. Here the CDR3 DNA reads TGTGCCAGTAGTATAGGACTAGGCAAGGATACGCAGTATTTT. Supplemented by reference TRBV19 and TRBJ2-3, the full variable domain reads DGGITQSPKYLFRKEGQNVTLSCEQNLNHDAMYWYRQDPGQGLRLIYYSQIVNDFQKGDIAEGYSVSREKKESFPLTVTSAQKNPTAFYLCASSIGLGKDTQYFGPGTRLTVL.

This clone has a single count. The V gene is TRBV18, the J gene TRBJ1-2; tentatively, D is TRBD1 (6 bases). The CDR3 has 15 amino acids. Germline CDR1 KGHSH, CDR2 LQKENI. Trimming shortened V by 4 bases and J by 4 bases, and 16 bases separated the two germline ends. CDR3 loop: CASSLLEDSPYGYTF. CDR3 bases: TGTGCCAGCTCACTTTTAGAGGACAGCCCCTATGGCTACACCTTC.

The rearrangement links TRBV5-1 to TRBJ2-7; D ambiguous. V dropped 4 bases and J dropped 5 bases, with 16 bases sitting between them. The CDR3 consists of 14 residues. CDR1 and CDR2 from the germline V gene are SGHRS and YFSETQ. The CDR3 spells CASSLSGNPHEQYF. DNA for the CDR3: TGCGCCAGCAGCCTGAGTGGTAATCCACACGAGCAGTACTTC. The variable domain in full, completed from reference TRBV5-1 and TRBJ2-7, reads KAGVTQTPRYLIKTRGQQVTLSCSPISGHRSVSWYQQTPGQGLQFLFEYFSETQRNKGNFPGRFSGRQFSNSRSEMNVSTLELGDSALYLCASSLSGNPHEQYFGPGTRLTVT.

This chain links TRBV7-9 with TRBJ2-3; tentative D call: TRBD2 (5 bases). CDR1 SEHNR and CDR2 FQNEAQ come from the germline V gene (reference sequence). The germline V and J ends were trimmed by 5 bases and 3 bases, with 15 bases remaining between them. The CDR3 is made up of 15 amino acids. The CDR3 reads CASSNYAGETDTQYF. The CDR3 coding sequence is TGTGCCAGCAGCAATTATGCCGGGGAGACAGATACGCAGTATTTT.

This chain links TRBV25-1 with TRBJ2-3; tentative D call: TRBD2 (5 bases). The CDR3 runs to 15 residues. Germline V gives CDR1 MGHDK, CDR2 SYGVNS. Trimming stripped 8 bases from V and 2 bases from J, with 17 bases between. The CDR3 bases are TGTGCCAGCGCCCAGCGGTACCAAAACACAGATACGCAGTATTTT. It codes for CASAQRYQNTDTQYF.

The chain combines TRBV5-1 with TRBJ1-4; TRBD1 might be the D (6 bases). CDR1 and CDR2 (germline): SGHRS, YFSETQ. The CDR3 is made up of 15 amino acids. Trimming took off 0 bases at V and 7 bases at J, with 13 bases between the two ends. CDR3 in DNA: TGCGCCAGCAGCTTGGCGCCAGGGGCGGCTGAAAAACTGTTTTTT. This gives the protein CASSLAPGAAEKLFF.